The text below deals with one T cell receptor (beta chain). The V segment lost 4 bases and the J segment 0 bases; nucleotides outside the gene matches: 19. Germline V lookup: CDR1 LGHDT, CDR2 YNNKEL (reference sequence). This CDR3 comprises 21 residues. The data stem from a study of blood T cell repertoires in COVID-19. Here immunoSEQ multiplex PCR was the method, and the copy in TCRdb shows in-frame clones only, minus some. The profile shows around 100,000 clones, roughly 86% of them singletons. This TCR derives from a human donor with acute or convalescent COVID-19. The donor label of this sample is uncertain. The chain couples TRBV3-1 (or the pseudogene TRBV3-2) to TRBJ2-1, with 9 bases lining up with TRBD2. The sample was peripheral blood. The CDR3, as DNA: TGTGCCAGCAGCCTTTCGAGGTGGCGTCTAGCGGGGCAGAGCTCCTACAATGAGCAGTTCTTC. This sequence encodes CASSLSRWRLAGQSSYNEQFF.